Each of the 30 T cell receptor beta chains below was sequenced from the same sample in a study of T-cell reconstitution after alpha-beta-depleted transplantation in children. Using unique molecular identifiers, the investigators prepared the TCRbeta library. TCRdb ran MiXCR on the PCR reads and lists one entry per CDR3 protein. The sample has about 510,000 distinct CDR3 sequences; 9.5% to 12% are singletons. The specimen comprised PBMCs, mostly from graft donor cells, sampled 180 days after TCRalphabeta/CD19-depleted stem cell transplant. The receptors stem from a female patient under 10 years old who had a stem cell transplant for aplastic anemia, so the T cells may come from the graft donor.

Here the CDR3 reads CASSEFYEQYF. As DNA, the CDR3 is TGTGCCAGCAGTGAATTCTACGAGCAGTACTTC. The V and J genes are TRBV25-1 and TRBJ2-7; D is uncertain. V was pared by 1 base and J by 3 bases, with 1 base between. Per germline, CDR1 MGHDK and CDR2 SYGVNS. The CDR3 has 11 residues.

The chain carries TRBV12-3 or TRBV12-4 and TRBJ1-5; TRBD1 agrees at 7 bases. This CDR3 is 16 amino acids long. J lost 0 bases, V lost 4 bases, and 6 bases had no gene match. This chain's CDR3 is CASSSRGSFSNQPQHF. The CDR3 DNA sequence: TGTGCCAGCAGTTCCAGGGGGTCATTTAGCAATCAGCCCCAGCATTTT.

This clonotype was recorded a few times. The rearrangement uses TRBV20-1 and TRBJ2-7; TRBD1 is a possible D gene (5 bases). Germline V gene sequence: CDR1 DFQATT, CDR2 SNEGSKA (reference sequence). The CDR3 totals 13 residues. In DNA form, the CDR3 reads TGCAGCCCTGCTAGACAGAGCTCCTACGAGCAGTACTTC. Amino acid sequence: CSPARQSSYEQYF.

This clonotype was recorded many times. The CDR3 DNA reads TGCAGTGCTAGGTCCAGCTCCTATAATTCACCCCTCCACTTT. The encoded protein is CSARSSSYNSPLHF. This chain uses TRBV20-1 with TRBJ1-6; D is undetermined. The CDR3 runs to 14 residues. Trimming stripped 3 bases from V and 0 bases from J, with 6 bases between. Germline V lookup: CDR1 DFQATT, CDR2 SNEGSKA (reference sequence).

This clonotype was found a few times. The V and J genes are TRBV5-1 and TRBJ2-2; a possible D gene is TRBD2 (5 bases). Trimming removed 7 bases at V and 3 bases at J, with 16 bases between. The CDR3 has 15 amino acids. Germline V gives CDR1 SGHRS, CDR2 YFSETQ. The CDR3 nucleotides are TGCGCCAGCTTAGGCGGGCAGTTCTACACCGGGGAGCTGTTTTTT. It encodes CASLGGQFYTGELFF.

The chain recombines TRBV7-8 with TRBJ2-3; 8 bases agree with TRBD1. V trimming: 6 bases; J trimming: 7 bases; junction bases outside the gene matches: 12. CDR1 SGHVS and CDR2 FQNEAQ come from the germline V gene. The CDR3 runs 15 residues. The CDR3 loop is CASRITSGGANTQYF. CDR3 nucleotides: TGTGCCAGCAGAATCACATCAGGGGGCGCGAATACGCAGTATTTT.

This clonotype was seen only a few times. V and J are TRBV7-9 and TRBJ1-5, with 8 bases that match TRBD1. This CDR3 has 16 residues. Germline V gene lookup returns CDR1 SEHNR and CDR2 FQNEAQ (reference sequence). V gave up 5 bases and J gave up 6 bases; unmatched junction bases: 12. CDR3 in amino acids: CASSPNYVTGVQPQHF. CDR3 bases: TGTGCCAGCAGCCCTAACTATGTGACAGGGGTTCAGCCCCAGCATTTT. The full variable domain, with the rest looked up from reference TRBV7-9 and TRBJ1-5, is DTGVSQNPRHKITKRGQNVTFRCDPISEHNRLYWYRQTLGQGPEFLTYFQNEAQLEKSRLLSDRFSAERPKGSFSTLEIQRTEQGDSAMYLCASSPNYVTGVQPQHFGDGTRLSIL.

This chain links TRBV28 with TRBJ1-5, with D unresolved. V was cut by 5 bases and J by 6 bases, with 11 bases left in between. Germline CDR1 is MDHEN and CDR2 is SYDVKM. This CDR3 is 13 amino acids long. CDR3 sequence reads: CASSPGSFQPQHF. As DNA, the CDR3 is TGTGCCAGCAGTCCAGGTAGTTTTCAGCCCCAGCATTTT. The whole variable domain, remainder taken from reference TRBV28 and TRBJ1-5, is DVKVTQSSRYLVKRTGEKVFLECVQDMDHENMFWYRQDPGLGLRLIYFSYDVKMKEKGDIPEGYSVSREKKERFSLILESASTNQTSMYLCASSPGSFQPQHFGDGTRLSIL.

In this sample, this clonotype turned up many times. The chain is built from TRBV7-8 and TRBJ2-7; the match to TRBD1 covers 7 bases. The J segment lost 3 bases and the V segment lost 5 bases, leaving 10 bases of the junction unmatched. The length of the CDR3 is 15 residues. CDR1 SGHVS and CDR2 FQNEAQ come from the germline V gene. CDR3 amino acids: CASSQHRGTVYEQYF. DNA of the CDR3: TGTGCCAGCAGCCAGCACAGGGGAACTGTCTACGAGCAGTACTTC.

As regards this clonotype: One end of the junction fails to match germline, which may point to a read error. The chain combines TRBV20-1 with TRBJ2-2, with 10 bases aligning to TRBD1. The CDR3 extends over 13 amino acids. Germline V gives CDR1 DFQATT, CDR2 SNEGSKA (reference sequence). Here the CDR3 reads CSARDRGPGELFF. The CDR3 bases are TGCAGTGCCAGAGACAGGGGGCCCGGGGAGCTGTTTTTT.

This clonotype was picked up many times. The chain uses TRBV20-1 and TRBJ2-3, with a weak D call TRBD2 (6 bases). Germline V gene data show CDR1 as DFQATT and CDR2 as SNEGSKA (reference sequence). The CDR3 consists of 14 residues. Trimming left V 6 bases short and J 0 bases short, with 13 bases between. The CDR3 protein is CSAGPSGSTDTQYF. CDR3 DNA: TGCAGTGCGGGGCCCAGCGGGAGCACAGATACGCAGTATTTT.

In this sample, this clonotype turned up a few times. The chain uses TRBV13 and TRBJ2-7; TRBD1 agrees at 8 bases. The length of the CDR3 is 13 residues. Germline V CDR1 and CDR2: PRHDT, FYEKMQ (reference sequence). V shed 4 bases, J shed 5 bases, and the junction held 4 bases outside the gene matches. The chain's CDR3 is CASSSRGRHEQYF. The CDR3 DNA follows: TGTGCCAGCAGCTCCAGGGGGCGGCACGAGCAGTACTTC.

This clonotype was observed a few times. The V gene is TRBV5-4, the J gene TRBJ2-3; D is undetermined. This CDR3 region has 15 residues. Trimming pared 1 base from V and 1 base from J, leaving 10 bases between. CDR1 is SGHNT, CDR2 YYREEE, per germline (reference sequence). CDR3: CASSLYRQGTDTQYF. CDR3 DNA: TGTGCCAGCAGCTTGTACCGGCAGGGCACAGATACGCAGTATTTT.

This clonotype was counted many times. This chain joins TRBV28 and TRBJ2-7; 11 bases line up with TRBD2. CDR3 size: 18 residues. Germline CDR1 and CDR2: MDHEN and SYDVKM. The ends lost 3 bases at V and 0 bases at J; junction bases unmatched: 10. The CDR3 here is CASSFPLSSGGTSYEQYF. The CDR3 coding sequence is TGTGCCAGCAGTTTCCCCCTATCTAGCGGGGGGACCTCCTACGAGCAGTACTTC. Based on the CDR3 plus reference TRBV28 and TRBJ2-7, the full variable domain is DVKVTQSSRYLVKRTGEKVFLECVQDMDHENMFWYRQDPGLGLRLIYFSYDVKMKEKGDIPEGYSVSREKKERFSLILESASTNQTSMYLCASSFPLSSGGTSYEQYFGPGTRLTVT.

This clonotype was observed a handful of times. The V gene is TRBV5-1, the J gene TRBJ2-5, with D possibly being TRBD1 (6 bases). CDR1 SGHRS and CDR2 YFSETQ come from the germline V gene. Trimming took off 0 bases at V and 4 bases at J, with 10 bases between the two ends. The CDR3 spans 14 residues. The DNA for the CDR3 is TGCGCCAGCAGCTTGGGCCAACAGGGAGAGACCCAGTACTTC. It yields the protein CASSLGQQGETQYF.

This chain joins TRBV6-2 or TRBV6-3 and TRBJ2-4, with 8 bases matching TRBD2. CDR3 length: 17 amino acids. The J segment lost 6 bases and the V segment lost 2 bases, leaving 12 bases of the junction unmatched. Germline V gene lookup returns CDR1 MNHEY and CDR2 SVGEGT. CDR3 protein: CASSYPLFKRESNIQYF. The DNA for the CDR3 is TGTGCCAGCAGTTACCCCTTGTTCAAGCGGGAGTCAAACATTCAGTACTTC.

This clonotype has more than one count but fewer than ten. The V gene is TRBV7-2, the J gene TRBJ2-7, with D unresolved. This CDR3 contains 16 residues. V lost 3 bases and J 0 bases, leaving 15 bases between the germline ends. Germline loops: CDR1 SGHTA, CDR2 FQGNSA. The CDR3 region is CASSFSGVLSSYEQYF. The CDR3, as DNA: TGTGCCAGCAGCTTCTCGGGTGTCCTGAGCTCCTACGAGCAGTACTTC.

This clonotype was observed many times. V is TRBV12-3 or TRBV12-4 and J is TRBJ2-2; D possibly corresponds to TRBD2 (5 bases). The CDR3 consists of 14 residues. Trimming left V 7 bases short and J 5 bases short, with 14 bases between. The CDR3 region has the DNA TGTGCCAGCACGGAGGTTTCTGGGACCGGGGAGCTGTTTTTT. Translating it yields CASTEVSGTGELFF.

This clonotype was observed a few times. The gene calls are TRBV7-2 and TRBJ2-7, with TRBD2 matching 9 bases. Germline V lookup: CDR1 SGHTA, CDR2 FQGNSA. This CDR3 has 15 residues. With 1 base clipped from V and 5 bases from J, the junction kept 6 bases outside the gene matches. The CDR3 loop is CASSLGAGGPHEQYV. DNA for the CDR3: TGTGCCAGCAGCTTAGGCGCGGGAGGGCCCCACGAGCAGTACGTC.

In its sample, this clonotype was seen a few times. The chain has TRBV5-1 and TRBJ2-3; 8 nucleotides line up with TRBD2. Germline V gene sequence: CDR1 SGHRS, CDR2 YFSETQ. The CDR3 runs 16 residues. The junction had 8 bases not matched to a gene; V was cut back by 3 bases and J by 2 bases. The chain's CDR3 is CASSSLAGWFTDTQYF. CDR3 bases: TGCGCCAGCAGCTCCTTAGCGGGGTGGTTCACAGATACGCAGTATTTT. Filled out from reference TRBV5-1 and TRBJ2-3, the complete variable domain reads KAGVTQTPRYLIKTRGQQVTLSCSPISGHRSVSWYQQTPGQGLQFLFEYFSETQRNKGNFPGRFSGRQFSNSRSEMNVSTLELGDSALYLCASSSLAGWFTDTQYFGPGTRLTVL.

This clonotype was detected only a few times. The chain uses TRBV10-3 and TRBJ2-3; D assignment may be TRBD1 or TRBD2 (6 bases each). CDR1 is ENHRY and CDR2 is SYGVKD in the germline V gene. The CDR3 sequence is 16 residues long. V gave up 2 bases and J gave up 2 bases, with 14 bases separating them. The CDR3 bases are TGTGCCATCAGTGAGCCCGGGCGGGGACACACAGATACGCAGTATTTT. It yields the protein CAISEPGRGHTDTQYF.

This clonotype has a handful of counts. The chain joins TRBV15 to TRBJ2-5; D is tentatively TRBD1 or TRBD2 (5 bases each). CDR1 is LNHNV, CDR2 YYDKDF, per germline (reference sequence). The CDR3 covers 14 residues. V was shortened by 1 base and J by 4 bases, with 10 bases between the two germline ends. The CDR3 protein is CATSRVGDGETQYF. CDR3 coding DNA: TGTGCCACCAGCAGAGTGGGGGACGGAGAGACCCAGTACTTC.

The chain has TRBV4-1 and TRBJ2-3; 10 bases are shared with TRBD1. CDR1 and CDR2 from the germline V gene are MGHRA and YSYEKL. V was clipped by 5 bases and J by 3 bases; unmatched bases: 14. The CDR3 is made up of 18 amino acids. CDR3 DNA: TGCGCCAGCAGCGGCGGCAAGCTGAGACAGGGGGCTACAGATACGCAGTATTTT. It encodes CASSGGKLRQGATDTQYF.

This clonotype turned up a few times. This sequence joins TRBV20-1 and TRBJ2-5; perhaps TRBD2 as D (5 bases). Germline assignment: CDR1 DFQATT and CDR2 SNEGSKA (reference sequence). The length of the CDR3 is 14 residues. V lost 5 bases to trimming and J lost 4 bases, with 17 bases between them. This CDR3 reads CSAVLPSRGETQYF. As DNA, the CDR3 is TGCAGTGCTGTGCTACCCTCCCGGGGAGAGACCCAGTACTTC.

This clonotype has more than one count but fewer than ten. The V call is TRBV15, the J call TRBJ2-1, with a weak D call TRBD2 (5 bases). Germline V lookup: CDR1 LNHNV, CDR2 YYDKDF (reference sequence). The CDR3 contains 18 residues. V was cut by 0 bases and J by 0 bases, with 15 bases left in between. CDR3 nucleotides: TGTGCCACCAGCAGAGACGTGGAGGCGGGTAGCTCCTACAATGAGCAGTTCTTC. Protein product: CATSRDVEAGSSYNEQFF.

This chain uses TRBV28 with TRBJ2-3; TRBD2 might be the D (7 bases). The CDR3 contains 15 residues. Trimming left V 1 base short and J 8 bases short, with 16 bases between. In germline, CDR1 is MDHEN, CDR2 SYDVKM. In nucleotides, the CDR3 is TGTGCCAGCAGTTTATTGAACAGGGCGGGAGCTACGCAGTATTTT. Protein: CASSLLNRAGATQYF.

This chain joins TRBV12-3 or TRBV12-4 and TRBJ1-2; 9 positions agree with TRBD1. The CDR3 runs 14 residues. V was pared by 5 bases and J by 6 bases, with 7 bases of the junction left unmatched. CDR3 in amino acids: CASSRDRDQDGYTF. The CDR3 nucleotides read TGTGCCAGCAGTCGGGACAGGGATCAGGATGGCTACACCTTC.

This chain joins TRBV20-1 and TRBJ2-3; D may correspond to TRBD1 or TRBD2 (5 bases each). Germline assignment: CDR1 DFQATT and CDR2 SNEGSKA (reference sequence). V lost 8 bases and J 4 bases, leaving 19 bases between the germline ends. CDR3 length equals 14 residues. As DNA, the CDR3 is TGCAGTACTCAGGTGGGAAGAGGGGCAGATACGCAGTATTTT. Residues: CSTQVGRGADTQYF.

This clonotype was seen repeatedly, ten times or more. The chain employs TRBV7-2 and TRBJ1-5, with D tentatively TRBD1 (5 bases). This CDR3 has 16 amino acids. Trimming removed 1 base at V and 0 bases at J, with 10 bases between. Germline V CDR1 and CDR2: SGHTA, FQGNSA. CDR3 DNA: TGTGCCAGCAGCTTAGAGGGGCTTTATAGCAATCAGCCCCAGCATTTT. Residues: CASSLEGLYSNQPQHF. Variable domain in full (rest from reference TRBV7-2 and TRBJ1-5): GAGVSQSPSNKVTEKGKDVELRCDPISGHTALYWYRQSLGQGLEFLIYFQGNSAPDKSGLPSDRFSAERTGGSVSTLTIQRTQQEDSAVYLCASSLEGLYSNQPQHFGDGTRLSIL.

This clonotype occurred a few times. The chain uses TRBV9 and TRBJ2-2, with a possible D match to TRBD2 (5 bases). CDR1 is SGDLS and CDR2 is YYNGEE in the germline V gene. This CDR3 is 13 amino acids long. V was shortened by 4 bases and J by 7 bases, with 11 bases between the two germline ends. The CDR3 DNA reads as TGTGCCAGCAGCCCCCTAGCTGGCGGGGAGCTGTTTTTT. Residues: CASSPLAGGELFF. Based on the CDR3 plus reference TRBV9 and TRBJ2-2, the full variable domain is DSGVTQTPKHLITATGQRVTLRCSPRSGDLSVYWYQQSLDQGLQFLIQYYNGEERAKGNILERFSAQQFPDLHSELNLSSLELGDSALYFCASSPLAGGELFFGEGSRLTVL.